The 28 T cell receptor beta chains given below trace back to one sample, sequenced in a study of cytotoxic CD8 clonotypes in ibrutinib-treated CLL. The method was immunoSEQ multiplex PCR; TCRdb's version includes in-frame clones alone and lacks a portion of them. The sample lists nearly 300,000 clones, about 72% occurring once. Material: PBMCs, obtained at disease progression, from a patient treated with ibrutinib. All receptors derive from a human donor with chronic lymphocytic leukemia.

V and J are TRBV5-1 and TRBJ1-2, with TRBD1 matching over 9 bases. The V gene's germline CDR1 is SGHRS and CDR2 YFSETQ. This CDR3 is built from 13 residues. The V gene end was trimmed by 4 bases and the J gene end by 6 bases; junction bases not matched to a gene: 4. The CDR3 DNA sequence: TGCGCCAGCAGCAAGGGACAGGGCGATGGCTACACCTTC. Protein product: CASSKGQGDGYTF.

The chain employs TRBV7-6 and TRBJ2-3; 7 bases line up with TRBD1. This CDR3 is built from 17 residues. The ends lost 4 bases at V and 8 bases at J; junction bases unmatched: 18. Germline CDR1 and CDR2: SGHVS and FNYEAQ. In DNA form, the CDR3 reads TGTGCCAGCAGCTCACCGTGGCGACAGGGTGCGGCGGGTACGCAGTATTTT. Translation: CASSSPWRQGAAGTQYF.

V is TRBV30 and J is TRBJ2-2; 8 nucleotides align to TRBD2. The CDR3 totals 17 residues. J was trimmed by 7 bases and V by 0 bases; bases with no gene match: 13. From germline, CDR1 is GTSNPN and CDR2 SVGIG (reference sequence). The CDR3 DNA follows: TGTGCCTGGAGTGTATCTGGCGGGGGGCGAGGAAACGGGGAGCTGTTTTTT. Its translation is CAWSVSGGGRGNGELFF. The variable domain in full, completed from reference TRBV30 and TRBJ2-2, reads SQTIHQWPATLVQPVGSPLSLECTVEGTSNPNLYWYRQAAGRGLQLLFYSVGIGQISSEVPQNLSASRPQDRQFILSSKKLLLSDSGFYLCAWSVSGGGRGNGELFFGEGSRLTVL.

V usage is TRBV5-6 and J usage is TRBJ2-5, with a tentative D call TRBD1 (6 bases). Germline CDR1 SGHDT, CDR2 YYEEEE. Trimming took 4 bases from V and 7 from J, leaving 17 bases between them. The CDR3 runs to 14 residues. CDR3 sequence (DNA): TGTGCCAGCAGCGGAGGACAGTCGACGGGGACCCAGTACTTC. It specifies CASSGGQSTGTQYF. Using reference TRBV5-6 and TRBJ2-5 for the parts outside the CDR3, the full variable domain is DAGVTQSPTHLIKTRGQQVTLRCSPKSGHDTVSWYQQALGQGPQFIFQYYEEEERQRGNFPDRFSGHQFPNYSSELNVNALLLGDSALYLCASSGGQSTGTQYFGPGTRLLVL.

V is TRBV19 and J is TRBJ1-2, with 9 nucleotides matching TRBD1. Germline V CDR1 and CDR2: LNHDA, SQIVND (reference sequence). The CDR3 is 14 amino acids. With 3 bases clipped from V and 9 bases from J, the junction kept 8 bases outside the gene matches. The CDR3 sequence: CASSMLPGTGSYTF. In DNA, the CDR3 is TGTGCCAGTAGTATGTTGCCAGGGACAGGGAGCTACACCTTC. Full variable domain (missing parts from reference TRBV19 and TRBJ1-2): DGGITQSPKYLFRKEGQNVTLSCEQNLNHDAMYWYRQDPGQGLRLIYYSQIVNDFQKGDIAEGYSVSREKKESFPLTVTSAQKNPTAFYLCASSMLPGTGSYTFGSGTRLTVV.

Written as DNA, the CDR3 is TGTGCCAGCAGCGCCGGGACAGGGGGCGGACAGCCCCAGCATTTT. Its protein is CASSAGTGGGQPQHF. The chain uses TRBV9 and TRBJ1-5; 12 bases fit TRBD1. Germline CDR1 SGDLS, CDR2 YYNGEE. This CDR3 is 15 amino acids long. The V gene end was trimmed by 3 bases and the J gene end by 7 bases; junction bases not matched to a gene: 5. Together with reference TRBV9 and TRBJ1-5, the CDR3 gives the full variable domain: DSGVTQTPKHLITATGQRVTLRCSPRSGDLSVYWYQQSLDQGLQFLIQYYNGEERAKGNILERFSAQQFPDLHSELNLSSLELGDSALYFCASSAGTGGGQPQHFGDGTRLSIL.

The sample holds one count of this clone. V gene TRBV7-2 combines with J gene TRBJ2-3; D unclear. This CDR3 contains 16 residues. CDR1 is SGHTA and CDR2 is FQGNSA in the germline V gene. Trimming left V 3 bases short and J 5 bases short, with 18 bases between. The CDR3 DNA reads as TGTGCCAGCAGCTTTTCCCAACTGCTTACAATAGATACGCAGTATTTT. It yields the protein CASSFSQLLTIDTQYF.

V is TRBV29-1 and J is TRBJ1-5; no clear D gene. The CDR3 loop spans 13 amino acids. The germline CDR1 and CDR2 sequences are SQVTM and ANQGSEA. V lost 7 bases and J 4 bases, leaving 14 bases between the germline ends. The CDR3 DNA sequence: TGCAGCGCCCTCCTGCAGGCGAATCAGCCCCAGCATTTT. Amino acids: CSALLQANQPQHF. Combining the CDR3 with reference TRBV29-1 and TRBJ1-5 gives the whole variable domain SAVISQKPSRDICQRGTSLTIQCQVDSQVTMMFWYRQQPGQSLTLIATANQGSEATYESGFVIDKFPISRPNLTFSTLTVSNMSPEDSSIYLCSALLQANQPQHFGDGTRLSIL.

The chain links TRBV2 to TRBJ2-2; 7 bases fit TRBD1. Germline CDR1 is SNHLY and CDR2 is FYNNEI. With V trimmed by 5 bases and J by 4 bases, 7 bases remained unmatched. The CDR3 is made up of 15 amino acids. This CDR3 reads CASSLYRGGTGELFF. The DNA of the CDR3 is TGTGCCAGCAGTCTCTACAGGGGTGGCACCGGGGAGCTGTTTTTT.

The CDR3 region has the DNA TGTGCCATCAGGCAGACAGGGGAAGAGACCCAGTACTTC. Its protein is CAIRQTGEETQYF. The chain is built from TRBV10-3 and TRBJ2-5; TRBD1 aligns across 8 bases. The CDR3 runs 13 residues. The germline V gene encodes CDR1 ENHRY and CDR2 SYGVKD. The trim removed 6 bases at V and 3 bases at J, leaving 3 bases unmatched.

The chain is built from TRBV5-1 and TRBJ2-7; 10 bases fit TRBD2. V shed 0 bases and J 2 bases; nucleotides not matched to a gene: 5. This CDR3 region has 16 residues. Germline lookup yields CDR1 SGHRS and CDR2 YFSETQ. The CDR3 coding sequence is TGCGCCAGCAGCTTGGTAGAGCGGGAGGGGACCTACGAGCAGTACTTC. Translated: CASSLVEREGTYEQYF.

The CDR3 DNA sequence: TGCAGCGTTGCAAGGGGGAGCGGCTACACCTTC. This translates into CSVARGSGYTF. The rearrangement uses TRBV29-1 and TRBJ1-2; D might be TRBD1 (6 bases). There are 11 residues in the CDR3. CDR1 is SQVTM and CDR2 is ANQGSEA in the germline V gene. Trimming left V 4 bases short and J 8 bases short, with 11 bases between. The full variable domain, with the rest looked up from reference TRBV29-1 and TRBJ1-2, is SAVISQKPSRDICQRGTSLTIQCQVDSQVTMMFWYRQQPGQSLTLIATANQGSEATYESGFVIDKFPISRPNLTFSTLTVSNMSPEDSSIYLCSVARGSGYTFGSGTRLTVV.

CDR3 nucleotides: TGTGCCAGCAGTGAATTCCTAGCGGGGGATACGCAGTATTTT. As protein: CASSEFLAGDTQYF. The rearrangement joins TRBV25-1 to TRBJ2-3, with 9 bases identical to TRBD2. The CDR3 has 14 amino acids. CDR1 and CDR2 from the germline V gene are MGHDK and SYGVNS. The V and J ends lost 1 base and 6 bases, in that order; junction bases with no gene match: 2.

This clone was counted once. This chain joins TRBV13 and TRBJ2-1; TRBD2 matches at 8 bases. CDR1 and CDR2 (germline): PRHDT, FYEKMQ (reference sequence). The CDR3 sequence is 15 residues long. V lost 7 bases to trimming and J lost 3 bases; unmatched junction nucleotides: 8. CDR3 DNA: TGTGCCAGCAAATGGAGCGGGAGAGTCTACAATGAGCAGTTCTTC. Translating gives CASKWSGRVYNEQFF.

The chain uses TRBV29-1 and TRBJ2-3; the match to TRBD2 covers 9 bases. This CDR3 has 14 residues. V was clipped by 6 bases and J by 2 bases; unmatched bases: 6. CDR1 SQVTM and CDR2 ANQGSEA come from the germline V gene. DNA of the CDR3: TGCAGCGTAGCGACTAGCGGTTCCACAGATACGCAGTATTTT. This sequence encodes CSVATSGSTDTQYF.

This rearrangement joins TRBV5-1 to TRBJ2-7; 7 nucleotides line up with TRBD1. V was pared by 3 bases and J by 2 bases, with 2 bases of the junction left unmatched. The V gene's germline CDR1 is SGHRS and CDR2 YFSETQ. This CDR3 has 13 amino acids. The DNA of the CDR3 is TGCGCCAGCAGCTGGGACAGTACCTACGAGCAGTACTTC. Protein product: CASSWDSTYEQYF.

CDR3 region: CASSPYGTDTQYF. The CDR3 region has the DNA TGCGCCAGCAGCCCCTACGGCACAGATACGCAGTATTTT. The rearrangement links TRBV5-1 to TRBJ2-3; D is ambiguous. Trimming left V 4 bases short and J 1 base short, with 7 bases between. Germline V CDR1 and CDR2: SGHRS, YFSETQ. This CDR3 comprises 13 residues.

The table lists this clone with a count of one. The chain joins TRBV5-5 to TRBJ1-6; no definite D call. This CDR3 contains 13 residues. Germline CDR1 and CDR2: SGHKS and YYEKEE (reference sequence). V dropped 3 bases and J dropped 5 bases, with 6 bases sitting between them. The CDR3 here is CASSSYNNSPLHF. In DNA, the CDR3 is TGTGCCAGCAGCTCTTATAATAATTCACCCCTCCACTTT.

The chain carries TRBV6-5 and TRBJ2-2; no definite D call. With 8 bases removed from V and 3 bases from J, the gap between germline ends came to 10 bases. Germline CDR1 is MNHEY and CDR2 is SVGAGI. This CDR3 is 13 amino acids long. CDR3 bases: TGTGCCAGCCTCGATGGTGACACCGGGGAGCTGTTTTTT. Residues: CASLDGDTGELFF.

This clone appeared a few times. V gene TRBV9 combines with J gene TRBJ2-6; D remains ambiguous. V was trimmed by 5 bases and J by 0 bases, leaving 3 bases between them. The CDR3 loop spans 13 amino acids. Germline lookup yields CDR1 SGDLS and CDR2 YYNGEE. The CDR3 DNA reads as TGTGCCAGCAGAGCCTCTGGGGCCAACGTCCTGACTTTC. Translated: CASRASGANVLTF.

The rearrangement joins TRBV7-8 to TRBJ2-1; maybe TRBD1 (5 bases). The CDR3 is 11 amino acids. V lost 4 bases, J lost 10 bases, and 8 bases lay in between. CDR1 is SGHVS and CDR2 is FQNEAQ in the germline V gene. For the CDR3, the DNA is TGTGCCAGCAGCTGGACAAGCGAGCAGTTCTTC. Residues: CASSWTSEQFF.

The chain links TRBV10-1 to TRBJ2-5; tentative D call: TRBD2 (7 bases). Trimming took off 0 bases at V and 2 bases at J, with 13 bases between the two ends. The CDR3 length is 16 residues. The V gene's germline CDR1 is WNHNN and CDR2 SYGVQD (reference sequence). This CDR3 is CASSESVGGQQETQYF. CDR3 DNA: TGCGCCAGCAGTGAGTCTGTGGGGGGGCAGCAAGAGACCCAGTACTTC.

The J gene is TRBJ2-1, the V gene TRBV5-1; D gene uncertain. The CDR3 loop spans 12 amino acids. The V and J ends lost 8 bases and 13 bases respectively, with 19 bases between them. The germline V gene has CDR1 SGHRS and CDR2 YFSETQ. CDR3 sequence (DNA): TGCGCCAGTAGCCGTGTGACGACCCCACAGTTCTTC. Translating gives CASSRVTTPQFF.

This chain uses TRBV10-2 with TRBJ2-5; D is ambiguous. The CDR3 runs to 12 residues. In germline, CDR1 is WSHSY, CDR2 SAAADI. With 2 bases removed from V and 3 bases from J, the gap between germline ends came to 4 bases. The CDR3 nucleotides read TGCGCCAGCAGTGAGAACAAAGAGACCCAGTACTTC. This gives the protein CASSENKETQYF.

The rearrangement joins TRBV7-2 to TRBJ2-7, with a possible D match to TRBD2 (5 bases). The V end lost 5 bases, the J end lost 0 bases, and 8 bases lay between the germline ends. CDR1 is SGHTA, CDR2 FQGNSA, per germline. The CDR3 consists of 13 residues. CDR3 sequence (DNA): TGTGCCAGCAGCACTAGATACTCCTACGAGCAGTACTTC. It yields the protein CASSTRYSYEQYF.

This chain connects TRBV7-8 to TRBJ2-7; weak D call: TRBD2 (5 bases). V lost 1 base and J 7 bases, leaving 14 bases between the germline ends. This CDR3 is built from 14 residues. The germline V gene has CDR1 SGHVS and CDR2 FQNEAQ. The CDR3, as DNA: TGTGCCAGCAGCTTAGGGGCGTGGACTGGGGAGCAGTACTTC. The encoded protein is CASSLGAWTGEQYF.

The genes are TRBV15 and TRBJ2-1, with 8 positions matching TRBD1. There are 15 residues in the CDR3. The V gene end was trimmed by 8 bases and the J gene end by 2 bases; junction bases not matched to a gene: 8. Germline CDR1 is LNHNV and CDR2 is YYDKDF (reference sequence). CDR3 nucleotide sequence: TGTGCCACCGCGGTCGGGACAGGAGCCTACAATGAGCAGTTCTTC. Its protein is CATAVGTGAYNEQFF. Full variable domain (remainder filled in from reference TRBV15 and TRBJ2-1): DAMVIQNPRYQVTQFGKPVTLSCSQTLNHNVMYWYQQKSSQAPKLLFHYYDKDFNNEADTPDNFQSRRPNTSFCFLDIRSPGLGDTAMYLCATAVGTGAYNEQFFGPGTRLTVL.

The J gene is TRBJ2-2, the V gene TRBV9; 7 bases align to TRBD1. V lost 1 base to trimming and J lost 6 bases; unmatched junction nucleotides: 3. CDR1 and CDR2 (germline): SGDLS, YYNGEE. CDR3 length equals 14 residues. The CDR3 sequence is CASSVLQGSGELFF. The CDR3 DNA reads as TGTGCCAGCAGCGTACTACAGGGGTCCGGGGAGCTGTTTTTT. Filled out from reference TRBV9 and TRBJ2-2, the complete variable domain reads DSGVTQTPKHLITATGQRVTLRCSPRSGDLSVYWYQQSLDQGLQFLIQYYNGEERAKGNILERFSAQQFPDLHSELNLSSLELGDSALYFCASSVLQGSGELFFGEGSRLTVL.